This T cell receptor (beta chain) was captured by sequencing in a study of Graves' ophthalmopathy and Graves' hyperthyroidism. Study-wide results and limits: With over 85% sensitivity and 81.08% specificity, a 13-signature model separated ophthalmopathy from stable hyperthyroidism. Blood also contained most of the expanded thyroid clonotypes above 0.001 frequency. Ophthalmopathy progression prediction by the model yielded a sensitivity of about 70% and a specificity of under 85%.

Transcripts of RNA were the source for amplifying TCR beta CDR3 regions. Second-round multiplex PCR came after a first-round RT-PCR that employed HTBI primers. TCRdb redid the calling of the multiplex PCR reads with MiXCR, one entry per CDR3 protein. The sample consists of 500,000 to 800,000 distinct CDR3 sequences, approximately 39% of them appearing once. CDR1 and CDR2 (germline): SGHTA, FQGNSA. The CDR3 spans 14 residues. V dropped 6 bases and J dropped 4 bases, with 15 bases sitting between them. Many counts were recorded for this clonotype. Its antigen is not identified. This chain links TRBV7-2 with TRBJ1-1; unclear D gene. The clonotype comes from an adult man with Graves' ophthalmopathy. Sequencing was done on a sample of peripheral blood. CDR3 region: CASRPTREGTEAFF. In DNA form, the CDR3 reads TGTGCCAGCAGACCTACTAGGGAGGGCACTGAAGCTTTCTTT.